This TCR beta chain stems from a study of shared clonotypes between healthy human individuals. Study-level information: The study used three CD4 naive, three CD4 memory, two CD8 naive and one CD8 memory plate per donor.

The CDR3 loop spans 15 amino acids. V lost 6 bases and J lost 3, with 18 bases in between. Germline-derived CDR1 and CDR2 are MNHEY and SMNVEV (reference sequence). General study findings and limits: Sampling included only blood; tissue repertoires likely differ. A generally larger estimated richness was seen in naive subsets than in memory subsets.

To note about this clone: Its antigen is unknown.

Deep level was the assay's run setting. Produced via immunoSEQ multiplex PCR; TCRdb's table is partial and in-frame only. The table records a few million clones, 85% to 95% of them present only once. The chain couples TRBV27 to TRBJ2-7; D possibly matches TRBD1 or TRBD2 (5 bases each). The sequencing input was naive CD4+ T cells from PBMCs. Subset meaning: CD45RA+ positively selected. This clonotype was obtained from a young man in good health. Some clones in this sample may be carry-over from other donors' samples. The chain's CDR3 is CASSSAGTDYYEQYF. In DNA form, the CDR3 reads TGTGCCAGCAGCTCAGCCGGGACGGATTACTACGAGCAGTACTTC.